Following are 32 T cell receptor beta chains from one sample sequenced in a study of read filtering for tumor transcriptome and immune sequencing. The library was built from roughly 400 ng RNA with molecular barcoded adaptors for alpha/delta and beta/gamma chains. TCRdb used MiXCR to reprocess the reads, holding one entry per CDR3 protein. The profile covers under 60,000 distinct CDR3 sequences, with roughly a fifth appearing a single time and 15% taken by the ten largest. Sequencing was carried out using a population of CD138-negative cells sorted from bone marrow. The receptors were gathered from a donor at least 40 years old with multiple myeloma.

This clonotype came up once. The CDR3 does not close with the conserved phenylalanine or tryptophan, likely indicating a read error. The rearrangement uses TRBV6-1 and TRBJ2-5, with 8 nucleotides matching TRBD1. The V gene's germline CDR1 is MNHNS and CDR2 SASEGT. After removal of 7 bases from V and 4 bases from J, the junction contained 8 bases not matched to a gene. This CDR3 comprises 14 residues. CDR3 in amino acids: CASIWDRNLETQYL. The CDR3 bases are TGTGCCAGCATTTGGGACAGGAATTTAGAGACCCAGTACCTC.

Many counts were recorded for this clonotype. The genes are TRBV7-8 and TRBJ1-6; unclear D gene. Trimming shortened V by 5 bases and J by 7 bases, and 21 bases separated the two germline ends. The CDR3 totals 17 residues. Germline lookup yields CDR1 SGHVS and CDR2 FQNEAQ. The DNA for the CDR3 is TGTGCCAGCAGCACCCGTTTCCTTGGGCTGTCAAATTCACCCCTCCACTTT. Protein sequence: CASSTRFLGLSNSPLHF.

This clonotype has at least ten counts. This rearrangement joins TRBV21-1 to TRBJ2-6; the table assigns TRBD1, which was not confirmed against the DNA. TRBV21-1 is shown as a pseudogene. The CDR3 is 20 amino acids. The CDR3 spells CASSKSGGCDHPSGANVLTF. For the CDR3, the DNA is TGTGCCAGCAGCAAAAGTGGGGGGTGCGACCACCCCTCTGGGGCCAACGTCCTGACTTTC.

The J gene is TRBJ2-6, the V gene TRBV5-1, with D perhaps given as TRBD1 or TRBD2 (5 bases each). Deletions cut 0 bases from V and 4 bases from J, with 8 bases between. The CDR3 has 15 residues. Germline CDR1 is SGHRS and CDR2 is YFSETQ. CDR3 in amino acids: CASSLGGDGANVLTF. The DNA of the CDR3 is TGCGCCAGCAGCTTGGGAGGGGACGGGGCCAACGTCCTGACTTTC.

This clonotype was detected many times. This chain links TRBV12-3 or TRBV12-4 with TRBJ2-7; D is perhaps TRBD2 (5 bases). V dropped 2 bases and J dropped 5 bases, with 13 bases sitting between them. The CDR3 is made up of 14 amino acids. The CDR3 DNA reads TGTGCCAGCAGTTTATCAGAGGGAAGAAACGAGCAGTACTTC. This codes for CASSLSEGRNEQYF.

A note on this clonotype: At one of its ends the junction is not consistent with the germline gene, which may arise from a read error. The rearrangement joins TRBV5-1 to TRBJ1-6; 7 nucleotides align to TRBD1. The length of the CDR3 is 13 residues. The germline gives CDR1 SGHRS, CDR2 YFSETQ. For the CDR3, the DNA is TGCGCCAGCAACTGGGGGACAGATTCACCCTTCCACTTT. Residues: CASNWGTDSPFHF.

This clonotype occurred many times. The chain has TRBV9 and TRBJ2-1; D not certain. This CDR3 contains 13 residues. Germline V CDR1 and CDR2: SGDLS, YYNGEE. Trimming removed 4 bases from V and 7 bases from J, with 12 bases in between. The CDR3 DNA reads TGTGCCAGCAGCATATCGGACCGTAATGAGCAGTTCTTC. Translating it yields CASSISDRNEQFF.

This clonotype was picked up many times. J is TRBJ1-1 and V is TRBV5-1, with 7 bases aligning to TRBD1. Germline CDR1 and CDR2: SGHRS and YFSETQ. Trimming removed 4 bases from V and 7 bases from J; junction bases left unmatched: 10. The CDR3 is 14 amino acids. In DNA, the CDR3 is TGCGCCAGCAGCCTAAACACAGGGGCCGGTGAAGCTTTCTTT. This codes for CASSLNTGAGEAFF.

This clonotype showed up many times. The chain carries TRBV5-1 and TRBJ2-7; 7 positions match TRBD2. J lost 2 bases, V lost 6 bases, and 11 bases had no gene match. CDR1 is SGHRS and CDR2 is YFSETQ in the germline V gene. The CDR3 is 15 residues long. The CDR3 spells CASKVMAGEPYEQYF. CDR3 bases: TGCGCCAGCAAGGTTATGGCGGGAGAACCCTACGAGCAGTACTTC.

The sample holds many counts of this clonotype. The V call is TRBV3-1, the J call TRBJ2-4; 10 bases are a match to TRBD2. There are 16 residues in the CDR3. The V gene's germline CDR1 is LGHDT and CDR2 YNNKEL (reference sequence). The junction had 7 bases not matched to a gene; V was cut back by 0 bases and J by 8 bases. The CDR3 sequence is CASSQDPTSGKDIQYF. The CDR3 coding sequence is TGTGCCAGCAGCCAAGATCCAACTAGCGGGAAGGACATTCAGTACTTC.

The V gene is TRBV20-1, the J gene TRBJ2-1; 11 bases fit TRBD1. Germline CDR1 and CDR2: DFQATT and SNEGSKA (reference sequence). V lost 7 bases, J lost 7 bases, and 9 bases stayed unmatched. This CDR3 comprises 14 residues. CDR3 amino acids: CSDGADRGLNEQFF. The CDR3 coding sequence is TGCAGTGACGGTGCGGACAGGGGGCTTAATGAGCAGTTCTTC.

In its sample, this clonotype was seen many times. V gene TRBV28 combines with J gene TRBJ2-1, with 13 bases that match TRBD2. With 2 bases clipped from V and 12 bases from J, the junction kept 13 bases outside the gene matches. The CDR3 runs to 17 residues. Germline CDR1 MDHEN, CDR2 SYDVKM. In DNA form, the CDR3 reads TGTGCCAGCAGTTTAGACGATCGGACTAGCGGGAGTTGGGGGCAGTTCTTC. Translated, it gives CASSLDDRTSGSWGQFF. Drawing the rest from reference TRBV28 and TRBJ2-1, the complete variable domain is DVKVTQSSRYLVKRTGEKVFLECVQDMDHENMFWYRQDPGLGLRLIYFSYDVKMKEKGDIPEGYSVSREKKERFSLILESASTNQTSMYLCASSLDDRTSGSWGQFFGPGTRLTVL.

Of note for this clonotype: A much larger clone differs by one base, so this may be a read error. The CDR3 nucleotides read TGTGCCAGTAGTATGCTTGGGGGACAGGGACCCAATGAGCAGTTCTTC. Translation gives CASSMLGGQGPNEQFF. V and J are TRBV19 and TRBJ2-1, with 9 bases identical to TRBD1. The J segment lost 6 bases and the V segment lost 3 bases, leaving 9 bases of the junction unmatched. Germline V gene sequence: CDR1 LNHDA, CDR2 SQIVND (reference sequence). The CDR3 runs 16 residues. Complete variable domain (other parts from reference TRBV19 and TRBJ2-1): DGGITQSPKYLFRKEGQNVTLSCEQNLNHDAMYWYRQDPGQGLRLIYYSQIVNDFQKGDIAEGYSVSREKKESFPLTVTSAQKNPTAFYLCASSMLGGQGPNEQFFGPGTRLTVL.

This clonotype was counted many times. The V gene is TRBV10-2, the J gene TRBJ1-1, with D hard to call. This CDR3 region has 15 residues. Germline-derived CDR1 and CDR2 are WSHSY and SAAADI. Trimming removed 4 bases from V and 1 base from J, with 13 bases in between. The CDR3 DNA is TGCGCCAGCAGTGTTCCTCCCCTTAAGAACACTGAAGCTTTCTTT. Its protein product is CASSVPPLKNTEAFF.

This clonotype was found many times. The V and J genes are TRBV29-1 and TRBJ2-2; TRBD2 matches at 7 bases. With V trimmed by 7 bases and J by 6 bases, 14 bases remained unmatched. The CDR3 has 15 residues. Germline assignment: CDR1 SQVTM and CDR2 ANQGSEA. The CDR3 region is CSARSGGSTPGELFF. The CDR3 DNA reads TGCAGCGCTCGAAGTGGCGGGAGTACCCCCGGGGAGCTGTTTTTT.

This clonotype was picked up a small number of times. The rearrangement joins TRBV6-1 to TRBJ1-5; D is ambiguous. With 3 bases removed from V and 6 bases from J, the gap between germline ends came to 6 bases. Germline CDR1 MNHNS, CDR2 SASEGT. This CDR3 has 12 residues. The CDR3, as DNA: TGTGCCAGCAGTGAGTTAAGTCAGCCCCAGCATTTT. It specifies CASSELSQPQHF.

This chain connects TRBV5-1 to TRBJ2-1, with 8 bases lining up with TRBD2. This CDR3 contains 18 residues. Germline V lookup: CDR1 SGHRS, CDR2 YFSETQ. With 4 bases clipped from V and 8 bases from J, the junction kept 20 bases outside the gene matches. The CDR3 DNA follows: TGCGCCAGCAGCCTCAGGCCCTCTGGAGCGGGGGCATATCATGAGCAGTTCTTC. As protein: CASSLRPSGAGAYHEQFF.

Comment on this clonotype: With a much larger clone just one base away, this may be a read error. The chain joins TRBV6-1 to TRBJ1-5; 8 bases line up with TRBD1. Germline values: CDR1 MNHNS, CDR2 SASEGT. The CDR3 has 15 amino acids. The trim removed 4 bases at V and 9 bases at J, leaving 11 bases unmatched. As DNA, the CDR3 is TGTGCCAGCAGTGCAGGTACAGGGGGGGATCGGCCCCAGCATTTT. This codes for CASSAGTGGDRPQHF.

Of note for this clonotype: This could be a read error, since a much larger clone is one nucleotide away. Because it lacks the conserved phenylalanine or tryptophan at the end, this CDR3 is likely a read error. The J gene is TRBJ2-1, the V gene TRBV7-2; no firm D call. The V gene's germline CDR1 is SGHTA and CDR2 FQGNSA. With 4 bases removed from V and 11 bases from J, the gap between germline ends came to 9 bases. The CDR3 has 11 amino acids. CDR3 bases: TGTGCCAGCAGCTCCCTACCTAAGCAGTTCCTC. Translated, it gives CASSSLPKQFL.

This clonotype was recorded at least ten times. The CDR3 loop reads CSVTRQGAFYGYTF. The CDR3, as DNA: TGCAGCGTCACTAGACAGGGGGCCTTTTATGGCTACACCTTC. V gene TRBV29-1 combines with J gene TRBJ1-2; 10 bases map to TRBD1. Looked up from germline, CDR1 is SQVTM and CDR2 is ANQGSEA. V dropped 6 bases and J dropped 5; count of bases not matched to a gene: 9. The CDR3 is 14 amino acids.

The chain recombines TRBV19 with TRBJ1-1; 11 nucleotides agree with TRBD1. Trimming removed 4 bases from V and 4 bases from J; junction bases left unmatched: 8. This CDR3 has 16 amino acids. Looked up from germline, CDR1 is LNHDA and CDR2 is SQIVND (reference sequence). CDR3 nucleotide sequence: TGTGCCAGTAGTACTCGGACAGGGGGCTTAAGCACTGAAGCTTTCTTT. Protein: CASSTRTGGLSTEAFF.

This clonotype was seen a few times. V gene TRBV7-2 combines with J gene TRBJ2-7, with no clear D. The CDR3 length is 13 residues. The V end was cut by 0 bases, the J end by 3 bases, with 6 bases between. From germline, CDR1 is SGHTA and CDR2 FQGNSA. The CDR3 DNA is TGTGCCAGCAGCTTAGCGCCGGGCTACGAGCAGTACTTC. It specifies CASSLAPGYEQYF.

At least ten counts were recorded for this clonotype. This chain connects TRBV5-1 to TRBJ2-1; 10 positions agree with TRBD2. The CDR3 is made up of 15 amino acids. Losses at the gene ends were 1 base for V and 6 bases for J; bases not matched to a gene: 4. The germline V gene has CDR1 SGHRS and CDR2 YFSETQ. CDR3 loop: CASSLWSSGSNEQFF. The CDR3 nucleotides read TGCGCCAGCAGCTTGTGGTCTAGCGGGAGCAATGAGCAGTTCTTC.

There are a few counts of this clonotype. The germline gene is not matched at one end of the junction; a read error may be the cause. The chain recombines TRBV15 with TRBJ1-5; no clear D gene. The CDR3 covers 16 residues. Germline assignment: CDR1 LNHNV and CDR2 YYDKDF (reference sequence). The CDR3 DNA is TGTGCCACCAGCAGAGGAGGGCTGGCGGGCAATCAGCTCCAGCATTTT. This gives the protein CATSRGGLAGNQLQHF.

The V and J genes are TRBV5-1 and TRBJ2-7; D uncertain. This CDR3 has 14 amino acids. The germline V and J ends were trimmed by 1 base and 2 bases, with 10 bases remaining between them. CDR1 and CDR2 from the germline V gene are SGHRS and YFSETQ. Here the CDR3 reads CASSLTTDAYEQYF. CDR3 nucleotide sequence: TGCGCCAGCAGCTTGACTACGGATGCCTACGAGCAGTACTTC.

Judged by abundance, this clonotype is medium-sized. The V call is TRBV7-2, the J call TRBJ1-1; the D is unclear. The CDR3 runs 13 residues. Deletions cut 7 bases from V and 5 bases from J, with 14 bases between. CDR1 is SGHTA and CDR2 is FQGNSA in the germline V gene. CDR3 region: CASTMESVTEAFF. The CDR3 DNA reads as TGTGCCAGCACTATGGAGAGCGTGACTGAAGCTTTCTTT.

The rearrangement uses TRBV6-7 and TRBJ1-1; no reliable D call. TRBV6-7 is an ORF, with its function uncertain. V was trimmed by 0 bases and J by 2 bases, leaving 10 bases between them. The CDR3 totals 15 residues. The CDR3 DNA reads TGTGCCAGCAGTTACTCGAATCGGGGTAACACTGAAGCTTTCTTT. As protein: CASSYSNRGNTEAFF.

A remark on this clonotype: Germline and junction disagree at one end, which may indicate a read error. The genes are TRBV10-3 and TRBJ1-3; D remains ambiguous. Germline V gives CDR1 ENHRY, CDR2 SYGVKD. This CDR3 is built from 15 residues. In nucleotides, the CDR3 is TGTGCCATCAGTGAGTCGGGTCACTCTGGAGACACCATATATTTT. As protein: CAISESGHSGDTIYF.

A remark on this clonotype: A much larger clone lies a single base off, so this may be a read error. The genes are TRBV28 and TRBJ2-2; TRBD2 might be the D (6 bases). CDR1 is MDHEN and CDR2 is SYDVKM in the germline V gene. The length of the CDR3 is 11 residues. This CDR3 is CASKATGGLFF. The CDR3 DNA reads TGTGCCAGCAAGGCTACCGGGGGGCTGTTTTTT.

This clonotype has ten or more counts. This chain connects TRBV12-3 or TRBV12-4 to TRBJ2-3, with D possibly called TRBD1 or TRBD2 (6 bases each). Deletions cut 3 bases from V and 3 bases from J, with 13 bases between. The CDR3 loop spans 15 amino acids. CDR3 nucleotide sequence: TGTGCCAGCAGTTTCGAGGGGGGTGGTACAGATACGCAGTATTTT. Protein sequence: CASSFEGGGTDTQYF.

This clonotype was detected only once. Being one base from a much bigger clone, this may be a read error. CDR3 coding DNA: TGTGCCAGCAGTTCTCAGAGGAGCGGGAGGGCCGGCGAGCAGTCCTTC. Amino acid sequence: CASSSQRSGRAGEQSF. J is TRBJ2-7 and V is TRBV6-6, with 10 bases lining up with TRBD2. Germline CDR1 and CDR2: MNHNY and SVGAGI (reference sequence). The CDR3 sequence is 16 residues long.

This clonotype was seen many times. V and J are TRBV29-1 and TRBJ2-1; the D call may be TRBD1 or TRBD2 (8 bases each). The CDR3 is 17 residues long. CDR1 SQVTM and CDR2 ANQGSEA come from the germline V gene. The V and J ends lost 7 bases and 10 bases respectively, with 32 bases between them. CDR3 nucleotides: TGCAGCGCCAAGCGGGGGCAGGGGGCTTCCCAGGGGTACGAGCAGTTCTTC. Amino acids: CSAKRGQGASQGYEQFF.